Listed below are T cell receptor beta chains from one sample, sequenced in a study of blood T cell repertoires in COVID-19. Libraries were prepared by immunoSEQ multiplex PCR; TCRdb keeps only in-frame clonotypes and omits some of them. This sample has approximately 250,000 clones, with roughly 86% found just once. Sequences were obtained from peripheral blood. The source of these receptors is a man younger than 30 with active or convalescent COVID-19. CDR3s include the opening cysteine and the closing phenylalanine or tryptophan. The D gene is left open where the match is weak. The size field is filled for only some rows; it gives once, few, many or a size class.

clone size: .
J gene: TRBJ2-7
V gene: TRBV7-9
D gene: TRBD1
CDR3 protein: CASSRDRVNEQYF
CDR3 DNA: TGTGCCAGCAGCCGCGACAGGGTTAACGAGCAGTACTTC

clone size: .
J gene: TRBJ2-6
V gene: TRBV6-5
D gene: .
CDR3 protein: CATFRSGANVLTF
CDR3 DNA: TGTGCCACTTTCCGTTCTGGGGCCAACGTCCTGACTTTC

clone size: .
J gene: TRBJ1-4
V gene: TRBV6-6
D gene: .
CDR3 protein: CASRVGGYEEKLFF
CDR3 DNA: TGTGCCAGCAGAGTCGGGGGATATGAGGAAAAACTGTTTTTT

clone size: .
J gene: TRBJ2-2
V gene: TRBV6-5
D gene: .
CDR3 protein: CASSYSDTNTGELFF
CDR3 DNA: TGTGCCAGCAGTTACTCGGACACCAACACCGGGGAGCTGTTTTTT

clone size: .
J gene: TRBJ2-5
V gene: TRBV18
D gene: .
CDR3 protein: CASSPLTGGIQETQYF
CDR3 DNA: TGTGCCAGCTCACCACTTACAGGCGGGATCCAAGAGACCCAGTACTTC

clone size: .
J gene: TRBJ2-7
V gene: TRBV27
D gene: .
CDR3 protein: CASSPETEYEQYF
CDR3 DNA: TGTGCCAGCAGTCCAGAAACAGAATACGAGCAGTACTTC

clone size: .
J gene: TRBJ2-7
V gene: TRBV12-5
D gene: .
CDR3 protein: CASGSPDRYAYEQYF
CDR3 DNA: TGTGCTAGTGGTTCCCCAGACAGGTACGCCTACGAGCAGTACTTC

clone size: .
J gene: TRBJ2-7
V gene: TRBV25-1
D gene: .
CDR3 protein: CASLGLLESEQYF
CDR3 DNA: TGTGCCAGCCTAGGCCTCCTCGAAAGCGAGCAGTACTTC

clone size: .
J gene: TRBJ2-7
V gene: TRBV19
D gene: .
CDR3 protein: CASSNRDNYEQYF
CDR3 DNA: TGTGCCAGTAGTAACCGGGACAACTACGAGCAGTACTTC

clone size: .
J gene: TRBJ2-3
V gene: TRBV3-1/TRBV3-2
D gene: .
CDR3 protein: CASSQERPGTDTQYF
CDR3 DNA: TGTGCCAGCAGCCAAGAGCGTCCGGGCACAGATACGCAGTATTTT

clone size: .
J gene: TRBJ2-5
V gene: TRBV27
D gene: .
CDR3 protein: CASSLLGGQETQYF
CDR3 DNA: TGTGCCAGCAGTTTATTGGGAGGTCAGGAGACCCAGTACTTC

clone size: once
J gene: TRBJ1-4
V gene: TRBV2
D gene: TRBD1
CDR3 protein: CAMSDRGLQSNEKLFF
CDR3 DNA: TGTGCCATGTCGGACAGGGGCCTGCAGTCTAATGAAAAACTGTTTTTT

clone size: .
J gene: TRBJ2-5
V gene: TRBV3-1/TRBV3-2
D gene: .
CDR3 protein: CASSPGSSQETQYF
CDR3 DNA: TGTGCCAGCAGCCCCGGGAGCTCCCAAGAGACCCAGTACTTC

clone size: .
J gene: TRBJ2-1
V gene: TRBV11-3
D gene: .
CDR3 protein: CASSPSTSFDEQFF
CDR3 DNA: TGTGCCAGCAGCCCCTCGACTAGTTTCGATGAGCAGTTCTTC

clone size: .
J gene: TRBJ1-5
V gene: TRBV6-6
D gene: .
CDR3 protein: CASSHGPRQNQPQHF
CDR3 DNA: TGTGCCAGCAGTCACGGGCCTCGACAGAATCAGCCCCAGCATTTT

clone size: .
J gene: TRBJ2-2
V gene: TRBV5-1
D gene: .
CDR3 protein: CASSPDSTATGELFF
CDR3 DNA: TGCGCCAGCAGCCCAGACAGTACCGCCACCGGGGAGCTGTTTTTT

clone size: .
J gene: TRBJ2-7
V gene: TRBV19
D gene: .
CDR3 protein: CASSITPNYEQYF
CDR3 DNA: TGTGCCAGTAGTATAACACCAAACTACGAGCAGTACTTC

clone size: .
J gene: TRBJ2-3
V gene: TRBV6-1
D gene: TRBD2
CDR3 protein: CASSDRGLGLAGRVTDTQYF
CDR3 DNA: TGTGCCAGCAGTGACAGGGGTCTTGGACTAGCGGGAAGGGTCACAGATACGCAGTATTTT